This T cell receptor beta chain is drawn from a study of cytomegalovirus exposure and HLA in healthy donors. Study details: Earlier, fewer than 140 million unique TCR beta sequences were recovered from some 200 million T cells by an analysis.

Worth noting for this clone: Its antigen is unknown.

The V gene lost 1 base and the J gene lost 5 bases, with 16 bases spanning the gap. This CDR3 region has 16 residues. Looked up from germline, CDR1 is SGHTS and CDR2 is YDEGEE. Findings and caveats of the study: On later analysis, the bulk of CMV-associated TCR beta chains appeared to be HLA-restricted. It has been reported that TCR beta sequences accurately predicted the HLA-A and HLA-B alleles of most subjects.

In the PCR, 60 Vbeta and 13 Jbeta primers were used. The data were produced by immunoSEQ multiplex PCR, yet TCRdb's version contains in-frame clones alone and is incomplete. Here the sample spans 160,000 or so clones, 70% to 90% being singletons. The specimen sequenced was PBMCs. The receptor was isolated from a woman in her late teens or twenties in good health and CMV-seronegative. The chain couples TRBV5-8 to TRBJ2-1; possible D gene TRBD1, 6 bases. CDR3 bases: TGTGCCAGCAGCTTGCAGGGGACACCCAGCCACAATGAGCAGTTCTTC. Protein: CASSLQGTPSHNEQFF.